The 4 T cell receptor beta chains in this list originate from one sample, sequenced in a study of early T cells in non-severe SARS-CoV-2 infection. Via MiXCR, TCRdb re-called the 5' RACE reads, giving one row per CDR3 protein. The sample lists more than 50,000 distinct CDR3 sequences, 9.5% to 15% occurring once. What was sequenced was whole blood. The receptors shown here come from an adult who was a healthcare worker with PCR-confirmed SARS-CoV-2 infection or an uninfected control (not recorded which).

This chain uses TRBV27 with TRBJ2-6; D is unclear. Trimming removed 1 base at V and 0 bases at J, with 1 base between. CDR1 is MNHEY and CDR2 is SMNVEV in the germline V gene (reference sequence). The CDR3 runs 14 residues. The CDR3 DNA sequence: TGTGCCAGCAGTTTATTCTCTGGGGCCAACGTCCTGACTTTC. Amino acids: CASSLFSGANVLTF.

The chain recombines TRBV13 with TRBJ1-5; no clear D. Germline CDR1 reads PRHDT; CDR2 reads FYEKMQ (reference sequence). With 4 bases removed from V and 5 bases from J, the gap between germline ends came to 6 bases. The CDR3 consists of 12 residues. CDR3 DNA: TGTGCCAGCAGCTCGAGACATCAGCCCCAGCATTTT. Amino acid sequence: CASSSRHQPQHF.

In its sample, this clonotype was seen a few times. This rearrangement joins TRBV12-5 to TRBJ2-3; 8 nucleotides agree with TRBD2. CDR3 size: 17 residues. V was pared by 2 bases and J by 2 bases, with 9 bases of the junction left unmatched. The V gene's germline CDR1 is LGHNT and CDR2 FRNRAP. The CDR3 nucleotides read TGTGCTAGTGGTTTGTTAGTAGCGGGACACTTCACAGATACGCAGTATTTT. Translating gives CASGLLVAGHFTDTQYF. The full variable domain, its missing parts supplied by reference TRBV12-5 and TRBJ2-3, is DARVTQTPRHKVTEMGQEVTMRCQPILGHNTVFWYRQTMMQGLELLAYFRNRAPLDDSGMPKDRFSAEMPDATLATLKIQPSEPRDSAVYFCASGLLVAGHFTDTQYFGPGTRLTVL.

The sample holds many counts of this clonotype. As DNA, the CDR3 is TGTGCCAGCTCACCCGCCGGAGGGGTAACAAATGAGCAGTTCTTC. Its translation: CASSPAGGVTNEQFF. The V and J genes are TRBV18 and TRBJ2-1; a possible D gene is TRBD2 (6 bases). The CDR3 contains 15 residues. Trimming pared 3 bases from V and 7 bases from J, leaving 16 bases between. CDR1 and CDR2 from the germline V gene are KGHSH and LQKENI.